A selection of T cell receptor beta chains follows, all from one sample in a study of CD8+ T cells in alopecia areata. The protocol was immunoSEQ multiplex PCR, while the TCRdb copy is restricted to in-frame clones and leaves out a portion. The sample includes 95,000 to 100,000 clones, almost 60% of them seen just once. The sample was CD8+ T cells sorted from blood, taken between weeks 55 and 65, from a patient treated with tofacitinib. These receptors all come from a human donor with alopecia areata. Each CDR3 is given with its conserved first and last residue. D genes are given only for firm matches. The listing skips clone size in some rows; elsewhere it reads once, few, many or a size class.

D,size,J,V,DNA,CDR3
-,-,TRBJ1-5,TRBV18,TGTGCCAGCTCACGGTTCAGGGGAGGCAATCAGCCCCAGCATTTT,CASSRFRGGNQPQHF
TRBD2,-,TRBJ2-3,TRBV11-2,TGTGCCAGCAGCTTACGGGGGACTAGCGGATCCCTCCTCACAGATACGCAGTATTTT,CASSLRGTSGSLLTDTQYF
-,-,TRBJ1-1,TRBV5-6,TGTGCCAGCAGCTTGGGAACTTGGGGGAACACTGAAGCTTTCTTT,CASSLGTWGNTEAFF
TRBD2,-,TRBJ2-2,TRBV6-5,TGTGCCAGCAGTTCTAGCGGGGGGTACACCGGGGAGCTGTTTTTT,CASSSSGGYTGELFF
-,-,TRBJ2-3,TRBV4-2,TGTGCCAGCAGCCAATCACTCGGGGGAAGGGGCACAGATACGCAGTATTTT,CASSQSLGGRGTDTQYF
-,-,TRBJ1-2,TRBV29-1,TGCAGCGTTGTAAACAGATTGCCGTATGGCTACACCTTC,CSVVNRLPYGYTF
TRBD1,-,TRBJ1-2,TRBV27,TGTGCCAGCAGTTTATCCGTGTGGTTGAGGGGGCGCGATGGCTACACCTTC,CASSLSVWLRGRDGYTF
TRBD2,-,TRBJ2-5,TRBV14,TGTGCCAGCAGCCGCCTCCTAGCGGGGGGAGAGACCCAGTACTTC,CASSRLLAGGETQYF
-,-,TRBJ1-1,TRBV30,TGTGCCTGGAGTGTAGGAGGGGGCACTGAAGCTTTCTTT,CAWSVGGGTEAFF
-,few,TRBJ2-1,TRBV2,TGTGCCAGCACCACAGTGGCCAATGAGCAGTTCTTC,CASTTVANEQFF
TRBD1,-,TRBJ1-1,TRBV7-9,TGTGCCAGCAGTTACGGACAGGGGGCTTTAGACACTGAAGCTTTCTTT,CASSYGQGALDTEAFF
-,few,TRBJ1-1,TRBV5-1,TGCGCCAGCAGCTTGGCCGGGACGGCGGGCTTCGGAGCTTTCTTT,CASSLAGTAGFGAFF
-,-,TRBJ1-5,TRBV7-9,TGTGCCAGCAGCTTGGGAGGCGGCCAGCCCCAGCATTTT,CASSLGGGQPQHF
TRBD2,-,TRBJ2-1,TRBV29-1,TGCAGCGTTGCCCGAGCGGGGGGTCTCAATGAGCAGTTCTTC,CSVARAGGLNEQFF
TRBD1,-,TRBJ2-1,TRBV2,TGTGCCAGCAGTGAGGGACAGGGGGTCTCCTACAATGAGCAGTTCTTC,CASSEGQGVSYNEQFF
TRBD1,-,TRBJ1-2,TRBV30,TGTGCCTGGTGGACAGGGATCAACTATGGCTACACCTTC,CAWWTGINYGYTF